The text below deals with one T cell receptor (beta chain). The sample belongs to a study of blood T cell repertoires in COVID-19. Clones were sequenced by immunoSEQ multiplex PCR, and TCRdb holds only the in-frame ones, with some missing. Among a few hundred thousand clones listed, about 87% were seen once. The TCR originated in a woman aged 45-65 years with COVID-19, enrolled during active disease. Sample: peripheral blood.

In nucleotides, the CDR3 is TGTGCCAGTAGTAATGGGGAGTTGGCTGAAGCTTTCTTT. Protein sequence: CASSNGELAEAFF. The V and J genes are TRBV19 and TRBJ1-1; no definite D call. Germline loops: CDR1 LNHDA, CDR2 SQIVND (reference sequence). The CDR3 totals 13 residues. Between the trimmed V and J ends, which lost 4 bases and 6 bases, there was a span of 12 bases.